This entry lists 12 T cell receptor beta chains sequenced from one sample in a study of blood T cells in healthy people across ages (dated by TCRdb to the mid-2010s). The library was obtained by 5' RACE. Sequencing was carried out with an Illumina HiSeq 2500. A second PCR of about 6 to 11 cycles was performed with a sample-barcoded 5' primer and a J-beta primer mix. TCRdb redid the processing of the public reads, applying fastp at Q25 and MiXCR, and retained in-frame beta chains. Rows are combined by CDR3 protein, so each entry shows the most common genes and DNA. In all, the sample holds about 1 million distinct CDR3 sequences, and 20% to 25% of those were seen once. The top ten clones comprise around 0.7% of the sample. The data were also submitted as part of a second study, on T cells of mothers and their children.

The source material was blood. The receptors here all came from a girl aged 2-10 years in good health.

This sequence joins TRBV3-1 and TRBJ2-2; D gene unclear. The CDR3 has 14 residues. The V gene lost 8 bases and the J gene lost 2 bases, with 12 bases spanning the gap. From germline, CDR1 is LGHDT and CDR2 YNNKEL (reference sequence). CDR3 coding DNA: TGTGCCAGCCTAGGTTCTACCAACACCGGGGAGCTGTTTTTT. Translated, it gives CASLGSTNTGELFF.

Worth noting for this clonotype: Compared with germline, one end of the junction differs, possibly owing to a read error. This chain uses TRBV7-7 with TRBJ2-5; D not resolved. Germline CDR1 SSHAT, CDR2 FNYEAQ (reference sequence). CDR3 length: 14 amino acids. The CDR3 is CASSSTSTRETQYF. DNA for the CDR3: TGTGCTAGCAGCTCCACTTCTACAAGGGAGACCCAGTACTTC.

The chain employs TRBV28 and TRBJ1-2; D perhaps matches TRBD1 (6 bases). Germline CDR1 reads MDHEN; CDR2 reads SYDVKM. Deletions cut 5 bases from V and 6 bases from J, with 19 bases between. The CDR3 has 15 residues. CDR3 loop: CASSPRDIGSHGYTF. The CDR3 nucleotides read TGTGCCAGCAGTCCACGGGACATTGGAAGCCATGGCTACACCTTC.

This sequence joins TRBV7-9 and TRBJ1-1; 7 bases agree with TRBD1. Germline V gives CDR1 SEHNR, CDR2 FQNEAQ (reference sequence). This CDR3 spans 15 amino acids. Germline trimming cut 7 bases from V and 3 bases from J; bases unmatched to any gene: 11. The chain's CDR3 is CASTNGQAEDTEAFF. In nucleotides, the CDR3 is TGTGCCAGCACCAACGGACAGGCAGAGGACACTGAAGCTTTCTTT.

The CDR3 nucleotides are TGCAGTGCTCGGCCTCTCGACACAGATACGCAGTATTTT. Protein sequence: CSARPLDTDTQYF. V and J are TRBV20-1 and TRBJ2-3; no clear D gene. Looked up from germline, CDR1 is DFQATT and CDR2 is SNEGSKA (reference sequence). This CDR3 spans 13 amino acids. V was trimmed by 5 bases and J by 2 bases, leaving 11 bases between them.

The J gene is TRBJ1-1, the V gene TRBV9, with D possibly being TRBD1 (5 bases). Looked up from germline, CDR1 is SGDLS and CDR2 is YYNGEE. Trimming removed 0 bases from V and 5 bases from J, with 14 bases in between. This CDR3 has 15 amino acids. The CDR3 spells CASSVGPEGHTEAFF. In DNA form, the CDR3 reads TGTGCCAGCAGCGTAGGCCCAGAGGGGCATACTGAAGCTTTCTTT.

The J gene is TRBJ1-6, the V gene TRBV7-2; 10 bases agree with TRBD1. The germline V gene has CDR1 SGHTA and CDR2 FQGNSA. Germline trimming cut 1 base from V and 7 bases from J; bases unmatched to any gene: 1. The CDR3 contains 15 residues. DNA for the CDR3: TGTGCCAGCAGCTTAGTGGGACAGGGGAATTCACCCCTCCACTTT. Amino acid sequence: CASSLVGQGNSPLHF.

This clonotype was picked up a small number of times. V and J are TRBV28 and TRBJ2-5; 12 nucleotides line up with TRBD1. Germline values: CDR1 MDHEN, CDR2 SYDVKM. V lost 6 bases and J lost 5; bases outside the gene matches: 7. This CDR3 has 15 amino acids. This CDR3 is CASSLGDRGRETQYF. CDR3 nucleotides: TGTGCCAGCAGCCTGGGGGACAGGGGGCGGGAGACCCAGTACTTC.

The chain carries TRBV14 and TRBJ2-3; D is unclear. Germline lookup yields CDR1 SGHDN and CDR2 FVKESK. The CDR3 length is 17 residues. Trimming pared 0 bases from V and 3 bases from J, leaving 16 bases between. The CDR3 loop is CASSQDYSTQGTDTQYF. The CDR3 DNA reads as TGTGCCAGCAGCCAAGATTACTCAACCCAAGGTACAGATACGCAGTATTTT.

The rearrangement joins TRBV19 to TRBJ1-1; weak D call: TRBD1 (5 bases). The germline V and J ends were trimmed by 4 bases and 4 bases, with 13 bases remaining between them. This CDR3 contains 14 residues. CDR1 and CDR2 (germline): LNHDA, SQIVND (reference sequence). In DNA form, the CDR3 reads TGTGCCAGTAGTAGCAGGGTAGAGGGCACTGAAGCTTTCTTT. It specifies CASSSRVEGTEAFF.

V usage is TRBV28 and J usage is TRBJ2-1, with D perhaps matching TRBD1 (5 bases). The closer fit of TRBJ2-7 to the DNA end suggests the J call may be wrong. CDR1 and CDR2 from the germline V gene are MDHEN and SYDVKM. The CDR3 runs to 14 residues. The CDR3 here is CASMDDMQGVQQYF. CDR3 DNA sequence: TGTGCCAGCATGGACGACATGCAAGGGGTGCAGCAGTACTTC.

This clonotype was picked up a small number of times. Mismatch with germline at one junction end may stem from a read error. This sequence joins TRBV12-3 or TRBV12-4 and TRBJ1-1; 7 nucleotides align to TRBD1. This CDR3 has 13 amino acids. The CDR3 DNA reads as TGTGCCGGCAGCGGGACAGCCAACACTGAAGCTTTCTTT. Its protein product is CAGSGTANTEAFF.